This T cell receptor beta chain comes out of a study of blood T cell repertoires in COVID-19. Study background: Acute and convalescent COVID-19 specimens originated in the United States, Italy and Spain.

Data came from immunoSEQ multiplex PCR; TCRdb stores just in-frame clones and leaves some out. In the table there are a few hundred thousand clones, more than 80% of which are singletons. What was sequenced was PBMCs or T cells enriched from blood (not recorded which). The sequence was collected from a young woman in a cohort exposed to, infected with or recovered from COVID-19 (not recorded which).

CDR3 in DNA: TGTGCCAGCAGTGCGGGAACTGAAGCTTTCTTT. It yields the protein CASSAGTEAFF. V gene TRBV12-3 or TRBV12-4 combines with J gene TRBJ1-1; D gene ambiguous. The CDR3 runs to 11 residues. Trimming took off 5 bases at V and 5 bases at J, with 6 bases between the two ends.